A selection of T cell receptor beta chains follows, all from one sample in a study of cytomegalovirus exposure and HLA in healthy donors. Repertoires were generated with immunoSEQ multiplex PCR, while TCRdb's copy carries only in-frame clones and drops some. The sample holds 160,000 or so clones; approximately 81% are singletons and the top ten take approximately 2%. Sample: PBMCs. All receptors derive from a man in his late teens or twenties in good health and CMV-seronegative. Both conserved end residues are part of each CDR3. Size values are once, few and many counts, or a class for expanded clones, and some rows have none.

TRBV9	TRBJ2-1	.	CASSVNPDRGTYNEQFF
TRBV18	TRBJ1-3	.	CASSPAGGNTIYF
TRBV10-3	TRBJ1-2	once	CAISGTGGYGYTF
TRBV7-2	TRBJ2-1	.	CASRDRGNEQFF
TRBV6-5	TRBJ1-3	.	CASSYSSHSTGNTIYF
TRBV6-5	TRBJ2-1	.	CASSTGTGASNEQFF
TRBV2	TRBJ2-3	.	CASNPGLAGGLSSTDTQYF
TRBV7-3	TRBJ2-5	.	CASSFFGGETQYF
TRBV6-1	.	once	CASSDGNYEQYF
TRBV4-2	TRBJ1-2	.	CASSQDSGQPYGYTF
TRBV2	TRBJ2-2	.	CASSFPGDGSSGGAGELFF
TRBV10-3	TRBJ2-2	.	CAIRQGPDTGELFF
TRBV5-1	TRBJ1-1	.	CASSPGQNTEAFF
TRBV5-1	TRBJ2-3	.	CASSSWTSGTDTQYF
TRBV9	TRBJ1-1	.	CASSVGGGAEAFF
TRBV28	TRBJ2-1	.	CASSRSGQGAGEQFF
TRBV4-2	TRBJ2-5	.	CASSQEGASGGASETQYF
TRBV7-9	TRBJ2-1	.	CASSPRASGPLLEQFF
TRBV19	TRBJ1-5	few	CASDQGAGYSNQPQHF
TRBV18	TRBJ2-5	.	CASSPRRGGETQYF
TRBV20-1	TRBJ2-1	.	CSARGVEQFF
TRBV27	TRBJ2-7	.	CASGVLAGGHEQYF
TRBV5-5	TRBJ2-1	.	CASSLELADEQFF
TRBV6-6	.	.	CASRQGVTSSEQYF
TRBV5-6	TRBJ1-3	.	CASSLGEISGNTIYF
TRBV5-5	TRBJ1-5	once	CASSLGTGYSNQPQHF
TRBV5-5	TRBJ2-1	.	CASSPDMDEQFF
TRBV7-9	TRBJ2-2	.	CASSMMGRGQSGELFF
TRBV15	TRBJ1-5	.	CATSRDSADNQPQHF
TRBV6-4	TRBJ2-3	.	CASSDRDRGTDTQYF
TRBV28	TRBJ2-1	once	CASSMSVDSSLYNEQFF
TRBV30	TRBJ1-1	.	CAYHRGPNTEAFF
TRBV2	TRBJ2-2	.	CASREGQSGELFF
TRBV10-3	TRBJ2-1	.	CAISDRALAGPGNEQFF
TRBV9	TRBJ2-3	once	CASSVGIAGVTDTQYF
TRBV30	TRBJ1-6	.	CAWSLSGSFNSPLHF
TRBV28	TRBJ2-7	.	CASRKTGSEQYF
TRBV5-6	TRBJ2-3	.	CASSLGGGGAADTQYF
TRBV28	TRBJ2-7	.	CASRADRVFPHEQYF
TRBV5-1	TRBJ2-7	.	CASSLGLAGGFNYEQYF
TRBV5-4	TRBJ2-7	.	CASSLDGSRSYEQYF
TRBV29-1	TRBJ1-4	.	CSVRGLTNEKLFF
TRBV23-1	TRBJ2-2	.	CASSIKAGDLDTGELFF
TRBV21-1	TRBJ2-5	.	CASSKVRETQYF